One sample yielded the 18 T cell receptor beta chains listed below, sequenced in a study of shared clonotypes between healthy human individuals. It was CD45RO-negative cells, positively selected for CCR7, that made up naive CD8 cells, with terminally differentiated effector memory CD45RA+ cells excluded. The repertoire was sequenced with immunoSEQ multiplex PCR; TCRdb's copy has only in-frame clones and lacks some. The sample yields millions of clones, roughly 91% seen once. Material: naive CD8+ T cells from PBMCs. The receptors were gathered from a man aged 18 to 29 in good health. Some clones in this sample may be carry-over from other donors' samples.

The chain couples TRBV10-3 to TRBJ1-5; D unclear. V shed 0 bases and J shed 0 bases, with 9 bases lying between them. CDR1 and CDR2 from the germline V gene are ENHRY and SYGVKD. This CDR3 has 16 amino acids. Here the CDR3 DNA reads TGTGCCATCAGTGAGTCCAGATTCAATAGCAATCAGCCCCAGCATTTT. Amino acids: CAISESRFNSNQPQHF.

The V call is TRBV4-1, the J call TRBJ2-7; D is ambiguous. Germline V gives CDR1 MGHRA, CDR2 YSYEKL. The CDR3 length is 16 residues. Trimming took 2 bases from V and 0 from J, leaving 14 bases between them. The CDR3 DNA reads TGCGCCAGCAGCCAACCAGGTTCACCCAACTCCTACGAGCAGTACTTC. It is translated as CASSQPGSPNSYEQYF.

This rearrangement joins TRBV15 to TRBJ2-7, with D possibly TRBD1 on 5 matching bases. The V end was cut by 0 bases, the J end by 2 bases, with 14 bases between. The CDR3 runs 16 residues. Germline V gene data show CDR1 as LNHNV and CDR2 as YYDKDF (reference sequence). CDR3 nucleotides: TGTGCCACCAGCAGAGATTCAAGTGGACATCCCTACGAGCAGTACTTC. Protein product: CATSRDSSGHPYEQYF.

The chain employs TRBV6-5 and TRBJ2-1, with D possibly being TRBD1 (6 bases). The CDR3 length is 16 residues. Germline lookup yields CDR1 MNHEY and CDR2 SVGAGI. V was shortened by 0 bases and J by 6 bases, with 15 bases between the two germline ends. The CDR3 loop is CASSYSVGQIFNEQFF. The DNA of the CDR3 is TGTGCCAGCAGTTACTCGGTGGGACAAATTTTCAATGAGCAGTTCTTC.

J is TRBJ2-1 and V is TRBV5-1, with D possibly TRBD2 on 6 matching bases. The CDR3 covers 17 residues. Trimming stripped 1 base from V and 5 bases from J, with 19 bases between. Looked up from germline, CDR1 is SGHRS and CDR2 is YFSETQ. The CDR3 reads CASSLIFARGPHNEQFF. The CDR3 region has the DNA TGCGCCAGCAGCTTGATTTTCGCGCGGGGCCCCCACAATGAGCAGTTCTTC.

The chain couples TRBV4-1 to TRBJ1-1; D is perhaps TRBD1 (5 bases). V dropped 4 bases and J dropped 1 base, with 19 bases sitting between them. The germline V gene has CDR1 MGHRA and CDR2 YSYEKL. The CDR3 consists of 17 residues. The CDR3: CASSPRAGTGPNTEAFF. The CDR3 DNA sequence: TGCGCCAGCAGCCCTAGGGCGGGGACCGGTCCGAACACTGAAGCTTTCTTT.

The J gene is TRBJ2-7, the V gene TRBV27, with 7 bases that match TRBD1. The CDR3 contains 16 residues. CDR1 and CDR2 from the germline V gene are MNHEY and SMNVEV (reference sequence). The V and J ends lost 3 bases and 4 bases, in that order; junction bases with no gene match: 12. The CDR3 is CASSFSGTETTYEQYF. The CDR3 DNA is TGTGCCAGCAGTTTTTCTGGGACAGAGACCACTTACGAGCAGTACTTC.

V and J are TRBV4-1 and TRBJ2-7; D may be TRBD1 or TRBD2 (5 bases each). The CDR3 loop spans 16 amino acids. Trimming cost V 4 bases and J 1 base, with 17 bases left between them. Germline values: CDR1 MGHRA, CDR2 YSYEKL. CDR3 sequence reads: CASSPSRERGSYEQYF. CDR3 bases: TGCGCCAGCAGCCCCTCTAGGGAGAGGGGTTCCTACGAGCAGTACTTC.

Worth noting for this clone: The same CDR3 arises from other DNA sequences in this sample as well. The V and J genes are TRBV18 and TRBJ2-5; D gene ambiguous. Germline loops: CDR1 KGHSH, CDR2 LQKENI. V lost 0 bases and J 5 bases, leaving 4 bases between the germline ends. CDR3 length: 12 amino acids. This CDR3 is CASSPPGETQYF. CDR3 DNA: TGTGCCAGCTCACCACCGGGTGAGACCCAGTACTTC.

This clone was observed a few times. V usage is TRBV27 and J usage is TRBJ2-7; either TRBD1 or TRBD2 may supply D (5 bases each). The CDR3 runs to 11 residues. Germline loops: CDR1 MNHEY, CDR2 SMNVEV (reference sequence). Trimming took 8 bases from V and 3 from J, leaving 8 bases between them. This chain's CDR3 is CASARGYEQYF. CDR3 coding DNA: TGTGCCAGCGCGAGGGGCTACGAGCAGTACTTC.

With regard to this clone: Other DNA sequences in this sample translate to the same CDR3. This chain uses TRBV9 with TRBJ2-3; D ambiguous. V dropped 0 bases and J dropped 2 bases, with 10 bases sitting between them. The germline CDR1 and CDR2 sequences are SGDLS and YYNGEE. This CDR3 is 15 amino acids long. The CDR3 DNA reads as TGTGCCAGCAGCGTAGAGGGTCGAGACACAGATACGCAGTATTTT. It is translated as CASSVEGRDTDTQYF.

The chain employs TRBV5-4 and TRBJ2-5; D is perhaps TRBD2 (6 bases). Germline V gives CDR1 SGHNT, CDR2 YYREEE (reference sequence). V lost 1 base, J lost 5 bases, and 9 bases lay in between. The CDR3 loop spans 13 amino acids. This chain's CDR3 is CASSLTGVETQYF. The CDR3 bases are TGTGCCAGCAGCTTGACGGGGGTGGAGACCCAGTACTTC.

The chain uses TRBV7-3 and TRBJ1-1, with 8 bases fitting TRBD1. V trimming: 2 bases; J trimming: 1 base; junction bases outside the gene matches: 3. Germline V gives CDR1 SGHTA, CDR2 FQGTGA. This CDR3 has 15 amino acids. The CDR3 DNA sequence: TGTGCCAGCAGCTTATCGGGGACAGGGAACACTGAAGCTTTCTTT. Residues: CASSLSGTGNTEAFF.

The rearrangement joins TRBV27 to TRBJ2-7; weak D call: TRBD2 (7 bases). The CDR3 totals 16 residues. With 6 bases removed from V and 4 bases from J, the gap between germline ends came to 22 bases. Looked up from germline, CDR1 is MNHEY and CDR2 is SMNVEV (reference sequence). CDR3 sequence reads: CASSNRGGRGPYEQYF. The CDR3 DNA sequence: TGTGCCAGCAGCAATAGGGGGGGGCGCGGGCCATACGAGCAGTACTTC.

This clone appeared a single time. The chain recombines TRBV13 with TRBJ2-1; the D gene could be TRBD1 or TRBD2 (5 bases each). This CDR3 spans 13 amino acids. V lost 7 bases to trimming and J lost 5 bases, with 12 bases between them. Germline CDR1 and CDR2: PRHDT and FYEKMQ (reference sequence). In nucleotides, the CDR3 is TGTGCCAGCACTAAGCGAGGGGACAATGAGCAGTTCTTC. Translating it yields CASTKRGDNEQFF. The whole variable domain, remainder taken from reference TRBV13 and TRBJ2-1, is AAGVIQSPRHLIKEKRETATLKCYPIPRHDTVYWYQQGPGQDPQFLISFYEKMQSDKGSIPDRFSAQQFSDYHSELNMSSLELGDSALYFCASTKRGDNEQFFGPGTRLTVL.

The rearrangement uses TRBV7-6 and TRBJ2-1; D might be TRBD1 (5 bases). Trimming stripped 5 bases from V and 8 bases from J, with 19 bases between. The germline V gene encodes CDR1 SGHVS and CDR2 FNYEAQ. This CDR3 contains 15 residues. CDR3 in amino acids: CASSLEPGWGDEQFF. Here the CDR3 DNA reads TGTGCCAGCAGCCTGGAGCCCGGTTGGGGCGATGAGCAGTTCTTC.

The chain is built from TRBV4-1 and TRBJ2-2; D could derive from TRBD1 or TRBD2 (5 bases each). The CDR3 contains 14 residues. V gave up 5 bases and J gave up 5 bases, with 12 bases separating them. CDR1 is MGHRA, CDR2 YSYEKL, per germline. CDR3 nucleotide sequence: TGCGCCAGCAGCTACAGGTGGGGGACCGGGGAGCTGTTTTTT. Protein product: CASSYRWGTGELFF.

The CDR3 nucleotides are TGTGCCAGCAGCTTAGGGGCAGGGGATCTCTACGAGCAGTACTTC. The encoded protein is CASSLGAGDLYEQYF. The chain has TRBV11-2 and TRBJ2-7; D might be TRBD1 (6 bases). The CDR3 contains 15 residues. Trimming removed 1 base at V and 3 bases at J, with 13 bases between. In germline, CDR1 is SGHAT, CDR2 FQNNGV.